Each of the 10 T cell receptor beta chains below was sequenced from the same sample in a study of T cell repertoires in cytomegalovirus infection. TCRdb reanalysed the reads using MiXCR and keeps one entry per CDR3 protein. The table includes 100,000 or so distinct CDR3 sequences, 20% to 25% detected once. Material: CD8+ T cells from PBMCs. These receptors were taken from a human donor in good health (CMV status not recorded). Some clones in this sample may be carry-over from other donors' samples.

The chain couples TRBV6-2 or TRBV6-3 to TRBJ2-7; perhaps TRBD1 as D (6 bases). CDR1 MNHEY and CDR2 SVGEGT come from the germline V gene. CDR3 length: 12 amino acids. Trimming removed 10 bases at V and 2 bases at J, with 12 bases between. CDR3 residues: CAISTGTYEQYF. CDR3 coding DNA: TGTGCCATTTCGACAGGAACCTACGAGCAGTACTTC.

In this sample, this clonotype turned up a few times. This chain joins TRBV7-9 and TRBJ1-1; D possibly corresponds to TRBD1 (6 bases). CDR1 and CDR2 from the germline V gene are SEHNR and FQNEAQ (reference sequence). The CDR3 sequence is 15 residues long. V lost 5 bases, J lost 1 base, and 14 bases lay in between. CDR3 coding DNA: TGTGCCAGCAGCACCCAGGGGAGTCAGAACACTGAAGCTTTCTTT. Translating gives CASSTQGSQNTEAFF.

This clonotype appeared a few times. This chain uses TRBV24-1 with TRBJ2-3; tentative D call: TRBD1 (6 bases). The CDR3 length is 14 residues. CDR1 is KGHDR, CDR2 SFDVKD, per germline. The V gene lost 4 bases and the J gene lost 5 bases, with 12 bases spanning the gap. The CDR3 is CATSDPGQQDTQYF. Here the CDR3 DNA reads TGTGCCACCAGTGACCCGGGACAACAAGATACGCAGTATTTT.

This clonotype was counted ten times or more. This chain links TRBV27 with TRBJ2-6; D is uncertain. The V gene lost 3 bases and the J gene lost 1 base, with 13 bases spanning the gap. The V gene's germline CDR1 is MNHEY and CDR2 SMNVEV (reference sequence). This CDR3 is 17 amino acids long. CDR3 sequence: CASSFWQQTSGANVLTF. The CDR3 DNA follows: TGTGCCAGCAGTTTTTGGCAGCAGACGTCTGGGGCCAACGTCCTGACTTTC.

A remark on this clonotype: One end of the junction varies from germline; a read error may be responsible. This chain connects TRBV2 to TRBJ2-1, with 7 bases aligning to TRBD1. Germline loops: CDR1 SNHLY, CDR2 FYNNEI. CDR3 size: 10 residues. In DNA, the CDR3 is TGTGCCAGCAGTGGTGACAGGGCTCCCTTC. Residues: CASSGDRAPF. The full variable domain, in which reference TRBV2 and TRBJ2-1 provide the parts outside the CDR3, is EPEVTQTPSHQVTQMGQEVILRCVPISNHLYFYWYRQILGQKVEFLVSFYNNEISEKSEIFDDQFSVERPDGSNFTLKIRSTKLEDSAMYFCASSGDRAPFGPGTRLTVL.

This clonotype was seen many times. This chain connects TRBV27 to TRBJ2-7; D is unclear. In germline, CDR1 is MNHEY, CDR2 SMNVEV (reference sequence). The CDR3 covers 12 residues. Trimming removed 4 bases at V and 0 bases at J, with 4 bases between. The CDR3 DNA reads TGTGCCAGCAGTTCCCTCTCCTACGAGCAGTACTTC. Protein product: CASSSLSYEQYF.

The chain couples TRBV29-1 to TRBJ2-3, with 8 positions matching TRBD2. Germline lookup yields CDR1 SQVTM and CDR2 ANQGSEA. Trimming cost V 5 bases and J 0 bases; bases outside gene matches: 10. The CDR3 is 16 amino acids. The CDR3 DNA sequence: TGCAGCGTTACTCGCCGAGCGGGAGACAGCACAGATACGCAGTATTTT. Its translation is CSVTRRAGDSTDTQYF.

The chain employs TRBV7-2 and TRBJ2-3, with 13 positions matching TRBD2. V shed 5 bases and J 5 bases; nucleotides not matched to a gene: 7. Germline CDR1 reads SGHTA; CDR2 reads FQGNSA. The CDR3 is made up of 16 amino acids. The CDR3 reads CASSAGTSGAGDTQYF. The CDR3 nucleotides read TGTGCCAGCAGCGCGGGGACTAGCGGGGCTGGAGATACGCAGTATTTT.

V usage is TRBV9 and J usage is TRBJ2-2, with 8 bases fitting TRBD2. Germline loops: CDR1 SGDLS, CDR2 YYNGEE. The J segment lost 2 bases and the V segment lost 3 bases, leaving 9 bases of the junction unmatched. The CDR3 loop spans 17 amino acids. Written as DNA, the CDR3 is TGTGCCAGCAGCGACCCGGGACTAGAGGCCAACACCGGGGAGCTGTTTTTT. It encodes CASSDPGLEANTGELFF.

V is TRBV6-1 and J is TRBJ2-2; 7 nucleotides align to TRBD1. CDR1 and CDR2 (germline): MNHNS, SASEGT. J was trimmed by 0 bases and V by 6 bases; bases with no gene match: 10. CDR3 length equals 17 residues. CDR3 amino acids: CASRPQGQGANTGELFF. The CDR3 coding sequence is TGTGCCAGCAGACCCCAAGGGCAGGGGGCGAACACCGGGGAGCTGTTTTTT.